The rows below give T cell receptor beta chains drawn from one sample of a study of molecular identifiers for immune sequencing clone quantification. TCRdb redid the calling of the PCR reads with MiXCR, one entry per CDR3 protein. This sample has about half a million distinct CDR3 sequences, with about a fifth found just once. Sequencing was carried out using naive CD8+ T cells from blood, with Jurkat cell RNA spiked in. The receptor source for this set is a human donor in good health. Some libraries in this study had Jurkat cell RNA spiked in. The CDR3 runs from the conserved cysteine through the conserved F or W.

j_call v_call cdr3_aa
TRBJ1-5 TRBV7-9 CASSSPSSNQPQHF
TRBJ2-7 TRBV7-9 CASSLEGTLSNF
TRBJ2-5 TRBV19 CASQQGAETQYF
TRBJ2-3 TRBV19 CASSIELAGGLGDTQYF
TRBJ1-1 TRBV28 CASSYRAEAFF
TRBJ1-1 TRBV30 CAWTPPSAEAFF
TRBJ2-7 TRBV4-3 CASSQDSGGSSYEQYF
TRBJ2-1 TRBV12-3/TRBV12-4 CASSSETVGNEQFF
TRBJ1-5 TRBV27 CASSFAGAQPQHF
TRBJ1-2 TRBV12-3/TRBV12-4 CASSTTGDLVGYTF
TRBJ2-7 TRBV5-6 CASSLWTDPSYEQYF
TRBJ1-1 TRBV29-1 CSGEGGTEAFF
TRBJ2-5 TRBV5-1 CASSPGQDFRETQYF
TRBJ1-1 TRBV6-2/TRBV6-3 CASNSVFEDTEAFF